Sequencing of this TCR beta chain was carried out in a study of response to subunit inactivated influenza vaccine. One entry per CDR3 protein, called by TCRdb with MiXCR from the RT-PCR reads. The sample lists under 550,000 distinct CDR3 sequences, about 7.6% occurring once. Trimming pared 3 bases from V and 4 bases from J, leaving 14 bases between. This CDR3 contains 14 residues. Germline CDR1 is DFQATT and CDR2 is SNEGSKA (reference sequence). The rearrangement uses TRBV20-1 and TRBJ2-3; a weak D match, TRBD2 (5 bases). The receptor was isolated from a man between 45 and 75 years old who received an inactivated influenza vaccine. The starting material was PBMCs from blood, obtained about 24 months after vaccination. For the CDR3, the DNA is TGCAGTGCTAGCTTAGCGCCCAGCCCAGATACGCAGTATTTT. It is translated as CSASLAPSPDTQYF.